Following are 14 T cell receptor beta chains from one sample sequenced in a study of T cell repertoires in cytomegalovirus infection. TCRdb passed the reads through MiXCR, listing each CDR3 protein once. Among 740,000 or so distinct CDR3 sequences listed, 35% were seen once. The sequenced material came from PBMCs. These receptors came from a human donor in good health (CMV status not recorded). Some clones in this sample may be carry-over from other donors' samples.

The rearrangement links TRBV5-6 to TRBJ2-5; 8 nucleotides line up with TRBD1. Trimming at V came to 4 bases and at J to 3 bases, leaving 2 bases not matched to a gene. The CDR3 loop spans 13 amino acids. Per germline, CDR1 SGHDT and CDR2 YYEEEE. Here the CDR3 DNA reads TGTGCCAGCAGCGTGGGACAGGAAGAGACCCAGTACTTC. Translating it yields CASSVGQEETQYF. The whole variable domain, remainder taken from reference TRBV5-6 and TRBJ2-5, is DAGVTQSPTHLIKTRGQQVTLRCSPKSGHDTVSWYQQALGQGPQFIFQYYEEEERQRGNFPDRFSGHQFPNYSSELNVNALLLGDSALYLCASSVGQEETQYFGPGTRLLVL.

The V gene is TRBV6-6, the J gene TRBJ2-5; 8 bases are a match to TRBD1. This CDR3 contains 16 residues. Germline lookup yields CDR1 MNHNY and CDR2 SVGAGI (reference sequence). Losses at the gene ends were 2 bases for V and 4 bases for J; bases not matched to a gene: 9. The CDR3 region is CASSYPTGTGLETQYF. DNA of the CDR3: TGTGCCAGCAGTTACCCAACCGGGACAGGCCTAGAGACCCAGTACTTC.

This chain links TRBV20-1 with TRBJ1-1, with D perhaps matching TRBD1 (6 bases). Germline CDR1 reads DFQATT; CDR2 reads SNEGSKA (reference sequence). Between the trimmed V and J ends, which lost 0 bases and 2 bases, there was a span of 22 bases. CDR3 size: 18 residues. CDR3 sequence reads: CSARDRWGPGAENTEAFF. In DNA form, the CDR3 reads TGCAGTGCTAGAGATCGTTGGGGGCCGGGGGCTGAAAACACTGAAGCTTTCTTT.

This clonotype was counted between two and nine times. CDR3 sequence (DNA): TGTGCCAGCAGCGGCCGACAGCTCTATGGCTACACCTTC. Its translation is CASSGRQLYGYTF. The V call is TRBV9, the J call TRBJ1-2, with a possible D match to TRBD1 (5 bases). The CDR3 is made up of 13 amino acids. Deletions cut 3 bases from V and 4 bases from J, with 10 bases between. CDR1 is SGDLS and CDR2 is YYNGEE in the germline V gene. The full variable domain, its missing parts supplied by reference TRBV9 and TRBJ1-2, is DSGVTQTPKHLITATGQRVTLRCSPRSGDLSVYWYQQSLDQGLQFLIQYYNGEERAKGNILERFSAQQFPDLHSELNLSSLELGDSALYFCASSGRQLYGYTFGSGTRLTVV.

In its sample, this clonotype was seen a few times. The chain has TRBV7-3 and TRBJ2-2, with 7 nucleotides matching TRBD2. CDR1 is SGHTA and CDR2 is FQGTGA in the germline V gene. The length of the CDR3 is 15 residues. After removal of 0 bases from V and 7 bases from J, the junction contained 5 bases not matched to a gene. The CDR3 DNA is TGTGCCAGCAGCTTAACTGCCGGGAGGAACGGGGAGCTGTTTTTT. Translated: CASSLTAGRNGELFF.

The rearrangement uses TRBV7-2 and TRBJ1-1; perhaps TRBD1 as D (6 bases). V shed 7 bases and J shed 1 base, with 13 bases lying between them. CDR1 and CDR2 from the germline V gene are SGHTA and FQGNSA. The CDR3 loop spans 14 amino acids. The CDR3 coding sequence is TGTGCCAGCAAGTACGGGGGCACGAACACTGAAGCTTTCTTT. This gives the protein CASKYGGTNTEAFF.

CDR3 sequence reads: CAWSGAGNQPQHF. The CDR3 DNA sequence: TGTGCCTGGAGTGGGGCGGGCAATCAGCCCCAGCATTTT. The chain employs TRBV30 and TRBJ1-5; D gene uncertain. Trimming cost V 1 base and J 2 bases, with 6 bases left between them. Germline V gives CDR1 GTSNPN, CDR2 SVGIG (reference sequence). There are 13 residues in the CDR3. Full variable domain (missing parts from reference TRBV30 and TRBJ1-5): SQTIHQWPATLVQPVGSPLSLECTVEGTSNPNLYWYRQAAGRGLQLLFYSVGIGQISSEVPQNLSASRPQDRQFILSSKKLLLSDSGFYLCAWSGAGNQPQHFGDGTRLSIL.

The CDR3 bases are TGTGCCACCAGGAAAGGGACTAGCGGGATGTTTGATACGCAGTATTTT. Its translation is CATRKGTSGMFDTQYF. The chain uses TRBV10-3 and TRBJ2-3, with TRBD2 matching 13 bases. This CDR3 region has 16 residues. The trim removed 10 bases at V and 6 bases at J, leaving 13 bases unmatched. The germline gives CDR1 ENHRY, CDR2 SYGVKD.

This clonotype was detected a few times. This chain joins TRBV19 and TRBJ1-1; the D is unclear. V gave up 9 bases and J gave up 1 base, with 18 bases separating them. The length of the CDR3 is 15 residues. Per germline, CDR1 LNHDA and CDR2 SQIVND (reference sequence). The CDR3 DNA reads as TGTGCCAGCAGCATAGTTATTGACCCGAACACTGAAGCTTTCTTT. It is translated as CASSIVIDPNTEAFF.

The chain combines TRBV14 with TRBJ2-3; D is unclear. V was trimmed by 2 bases and J by 6 bases, leaving 15 bases between them. CDR3 size: 15 residues. Per the germline V gene, CDR1 is SGHDN and CDR2 is FVKESK. The CDR3 region is CASSQFPDWTDTQYF. DNA for the CDR3: TGTGCCAGCAGCCAATTCCCCGACTGGACGGATACGCAGTATTTT.

This clonotype was picked up a small number of times. The chain combines TRBV12-3 or TRBV12-4 with TRBJ2-5; 8 nucleotides align to TRBD2. V gave up 6 bases and J gave up 7 bases; unmatched junction bases: 10. CDR3 length equals 14 residues. CDR3 DNA sequence: TGTGCCAGCAGGGGCTCGGGGGGGGGTCGGACCCAGTACTTC. Amino acid sequence: CASRGSGGGRTQYF.

The J gene is TRBJ1-2, the V gene TRBV7-2, with D perhaps TRBD1 (6 bases). Germline assignment: CDR1 SGHTA and CDR2 FQGNSA. The V end lost 1 base, the J end lost 2 bases, and 14 bases lay between the germline ends. The CDR3 loop spans 16 amino acids. CDR3 nucleotide sequence: TGTGCCAGCAGCTTAGAGGGGACACAGAAGAACTATGGCTACACCTTC. Its protein product is CASSLEGTQKNYGYTF.

The sample holds a few counts of this clonotype. The chain employs TRBV7-8 and TRBJ1-1, with TRBD1 matching 8 bases. V was clipped by 3 bases and J by 5 bases; unmatched bases: 11. Germline V gene lookup returns CDR1 SGHVS and CDR2 FQNEAQ. The CDR3 runs to 16 residues. The CDR3 bases are TGTGCCAGCAGCTTGGACCACACAGGGGGGAAGACTGAAGCTTTCTTT. As protein: CASSLDHTGGKTEAFF.

V gene TRBV12-3 or TRBV12-4 combines with J gene TRBJ2-1, with 9 nucleotides matching TRBD1. Trimming at V came to 7 bases and at J to 5 bases, leaving 3 bases not matched to a gene. The CDR3 extends over 13 amino acids. The CDR3 sequence: CASTRDRDNEQFF. In DNA, the CDR3 is TGTGCCAGCACCAGGGACAGGGACAATGAGCAGTTCTTC.